One and the same sample provided the 18 T cell receptor beta chains below, sequenced in a study of cytomegalovirus exposure and HLA in healthy donors. The PCR ran on 60 Vbeta and 13 Jbeta primers. Some clones are missing from TCRdb's copy, which holds only in-frame ones; the method was immunoSEQ multiplex PCR. The top ten hold 10% of the sample, which has approximately 210,000 clones, about four fifths seen once. The material sequenced was PBMCs. Receptors were obtained from a woman aged 50 to 65 in good health and CMV-seropositive.

The V and J genes are TRBV5-1 and TRBJ2-7; D may be TRBD1 (7 bases). CDR3 length: 15 amino acids. CDR1 and CDR2 (germline): SGHRS, YFSETQ. The germline V and J ends were trimmed by 2 bases and 3 bases, with 15 bases remaining between them. CDR3: CASSLGSGGNYEQYF. The DNA for the CDR3 is TGCGCCAGCAGCTTAGGGTCAGGGGGGAACTACGAGCAGTACTTC. Filled out from reference TRBV5-1 and TRBJ2-7, the complete variable domain reads KAGVTQTPRYLIKTRGQQVTLSCSPISGHRSVSWYQQTPGQGLQFLFEYFSETQRNKGNFPGRFSGRQFSNSRSEMNVSTLELGDSALYLCASSLGSGGNYEQYFGPGTRLTVT.

The V gene is TRBV30, the J gene TRBJ1-6; 7 bases align to TRBD1. V lost 4 bases, J lost 9 bases, and 6 bases stayed unmatched. CDR1 and CDR2 from the germline V gene are GTSNPN and SVGIG (reference sequence). CDR3 length: 13 residues. The CDR3 region has the DNA TGTGCCTGGAAAAGGGGGCAGATTTCACCCCTCCACTTT. Protein: CAWKRGQISPLHF. The full variable domain, rest sourced from reference TRBV30 and TRBJ1-6, is SQTIHQWPATLVQPVGSPLSLECTVEGTSNPNLYWYRQAAGRGLQLLFYSVGIGQISSEVPQNLSASRPQDRQFILSSKKLLLSDSGFYLCAWKRGQISPLHFGNGTRLTVT.

J is TRBJ2-2 and V is TRBV30; D is undetermined. The V end was cut by 0 bases, the J end by 7 bases, with 6 bases between. The CDR3 covers 12 residues. Germline-derived CDR1 and CDR2 are GTSNPN and SVGIG (reference sequence). This CDR3 reads CAWSVRGGELFF. The CDR3 nucleotides read TGTGCCTGGAGTGTACGCGGCGGGGAGCTGTTTTTT.

The chain is built from TRBV11-1 and TRBJ2-2; TRBD1 agrees at 10 bases. After removal of 4 bases from V and 7 bases from J, the junction contained 15 bases not matched to a gene. Germline loops: CDR1 SGHAT, CDR2 FQDESV (reference sequence). The CDR3 extends over 18 amino acids. This CDR3 reads CASSSKPGTGVLIGELFF. CDR3 nucleotides: TGTGCCAGCAGCTCGAAACCCGGGACAGGGGTCCTTATCGGGGAGCTGTTTTTT. The full variable domain, completed using reference TRBV11-1 and TRBJ2-2, is EAEVAQSPRYKITEKSQAVAFWCDPISGHATLYWYRQILGQGPELLVQFQDESVVDDSQLPKDRFSAERLKGVDSTLKIQPAELGDSAMYLCASSSKPGTGVLIGELFFGEGSRLTVL.

V gene TRBV5-1 combines with J gene TRBJ1-6; no clear D. V lost 4 bases and J lost 2, with 10 bases in between. This CDR3 spans 15 amino acids. CDR1 is SGHRS, CDR2 YFSETQ, per germline. The CDR3 region has the DNA TGCGCCAGCAGCCCCCTGGGAGCCTATAATTCACCCCTCCACTTT. This sequence encodes CASSPLGAYNSPLHF.

In DNA form, the CDR3 reads TGTGCCAGCAGCTTGGGCGGGGGGGTCACAGATACGCAGTATTTT. Translation gives CASSLGGGVTDTQYF. The chain carries TRBV7-3 and TRBJ2-3; 9 nucleotides agree with TRBD2. The CDR3 is 15 amino acids. Looked up from germline, CDR1 is SGHTA and CDR2 is FQGTGA. Trimming at V came to 3 bases and at J to 2 bases, leaving 3 bases not matched to a gene.

V and J are TRBV10-1 and TRBJ1-2, with D tentatively TRBD1 (6 bases). The CDR3 is 13 amino acids. The germline V and J ends were trimmed by 5 bases and 8 bases, with 15 bases remaining between them. Germline V gene lookup returns CDR1 WNHNN and CDR2 SYGVQD (reference sequence). DNA for the CDR3: TGCGCCAGCAGTTCCACAGGGATGGGCGGCTACACCTTC. Amino acids: CASSSTGMGGYTF.

The chain couples TRBV2 to TRBJ1-5, with TRBD1 matching 9 bases. The germline V gene encodes CDR1 SNHLY and CDR2 FYNNEI. CDR3 size: 15 residues. Trimming cost V 5 bases and J 3 bases; bases outside gene matches: 5. The CDR3 region is CASSYQQGANQPQHF. The CDR3 DNA reads as TGTGCCAGCAGTTACCAACAGGGGGCCAATCAGCCCCAGCATTTT.

This clone was observed a single time. This chain links TRBV6-1 with TRBJ1-2; D is unclear. The germline CDR1 and CDR2 sequences are MNHNS and SASEGT. This CDR3 comprises 12 residues. V shed 6 bases and J shed 5 bases, with 10 bases lying between them. CDR3 DNA: TGTGCCAGCAGGATCACAGATTATGGCTACACCTTC. This translates into CASRITDYGYTF.

The chain recombines TRBV9 with TRBJ1-1; 10 nucleotides agree with TRBD1. Per germline, CDR1 SGDLS and CDR2 YYNGEE. The V segment lost 4 bases and the J segment 10 bases; nucleotides outside the gene matches: 13. This CDR3 has 15 amino acids. CDR3: CASSPAGTGVRGAFF. CDR3 DNA: TGTGCCAGCAGCCCTGCCGGGACAGGGGTGCGCGGAGCTTTCTTT.

This clone was detected once. The chain links TRBV5-4 to TRBJ2-5; D is perhaps TRBD2 (6 bases). In germline, CDR1 is SGHNT, CDR2 YYREEE (reference sequence). CDR3 length: 14 amino acids. Trimming cost V 3 bases and J 1 base, with 10 bases left between them. DNA of the CDR3: TGTGCCAGCAGCTCCGCCGGGGGCCAAGAGACCCAGTACTTC. It codes for CASSSAGGQETQYF. Looking up the rest from reference TRBV5-4 and TRBJ2-5 gives the full variable domain: ETGVTQSPTHLIKTRGQQVTLRCSSQSGHNTVSWYQQALGQGPQFIFQYYREEENGRGNFPPRFSGLQFPNYSSELNVNALELDDSALYLCASSSAGGQETQYFGPGTRLLVL.

The chain couples TRBV7-2 to TRBJ2-4; D is perhaps TRBD2 (6 bases). V lost 1 base and J 6 bases, leaving 13 bases between the germline ends. This CDR3 region has 15 residues. Germline V lookup: CDR1 SGHTA, CDR2 FQGNSA. CDR3 coding DNA: TGTGCCAGCAGCTTAGGTTCGGGGACTGGAAACATTCAGTACTTC. Protein sequence: CASSLGSGTGNIQYF.

The CDR3 sequence is CASIRQGANYGYTF. CDR3 in DNA: TGTGCCAGTATTCGACAGGGAGCTAACTATGGCTACACCTTC. The V call is TRBV19, the J call TRBJ1-2; 7 bases are a match to TRBD1. Germline V CDR1 and CDR2: LNHDA, SQIVND (reference sequence). J was trimmed by 0 bases and V by 7 bases; bases with no gene match: 5. The CDR3 sequence is 14 residues long.

This clone was seen only once. V usage is TRBV6-5 and J usage is TRBJ1-5; unclear D gene. CDR1 MNHEY and CDR2 SVGAGI come from the germline V gene. Trimming shortened V by 2 bases and J by 4 bases, and 9 bases separated the two germline ends. The CDR3 extends over 14 amino acids. The CDR3 nucleotides read TGTGCCAGCAGTTACCACGGACTGAATCAGCCCCAGCATTTT. Its protein product is CASSYHGLNQPQHF.

The chain carries TRBV5-1 and TRBJ2-7, with TRBD2 matching over 10 bases. Germline CDR1 SGHRS, CDR2 YFSETQ. The CDR3 has 15 amino acids. V shed 2 bases and J 2 bases; nucleotides not matched to a gene: 4. The DNA of the CDR3 is TGCGCCAGCAGCTTCCTAGCGGGGGCCGCCTACGAGCAGTACTTC. It is translated as CASSFLAGAAYEQYF.

The rearrangement uses TRBV6-5 and TRBJ2-4, with 7 bases lining up with TRBD1. The CDR3 is made up of 15 amino acids. Germline trimming cut 2 bases from V and 4 bases from J; bases unmatched to any gene: 5. CDR1 MNHEY and CDR2 SVGAGI come from the germline V gene. The CDR3, as DNA: TGTGCCAGCAGTTACGGAACGGGACAGAAAAACATTCAGTACTTC. It yields the protein CASSYGTGQKNIQYF.

The V gene is TRBV6-5, the J gene TRBJ1-5, with unresolved D. V was clipped by 0 bases and J by 2 bases, with 5 bases between them. The CDR3 runs 14 residues. Germline CDR1 reads MNHEY; CDR2 reads SVGAGI. CDR3 nucleotides: TGTGCCAGCAGTTACTCGAGAGGCAATCAGCCCCAGCATTTT. This encodes CASSYSRGNQPQHF.

The V call is TRBV7-3, the J call TRBJ2-1; D possibly corresponds to TRBD2 (7 bases). CDR1 and CDR2 from the germline V gene are SGHTA and FQGTGA. Trimming shortened V by 1 base and J by 4 bases, and 14 bases separated the two germline ends. The CDR3 length is 16 residues. The CDR3 loop reads CASSLNPGGGYNEQFF. In DNA, the CDR3 is TGTGCCAGCAGCTTAAATCCGGGGGGCGGTTACAATGAGCAGTTCTTC.